These T cell receptor beta chains were read from a single sample in a study of post-analysis software for immune sequencing data. TCRdb recomputed calls from the PCR reads with MiXCR, one row per CDR3 protein. The data show approximately 770,000 distinct CDR3 sequences, with approximately 44% seen just once and 4.9% held by the top ten. Sequencing was done on a sample of blood. All receptors derive from a girl aged 5 to 17 with multiple sclerosis. Both conserved end residues are trimmed from each CDR3. Some rows have no size entry. The others give once, few or many, or a class for an expanded clone.

clone size: NA
V gene: TRBV29-1
J gene: TRBJ2-2
CDR3 protein: SVRSANTGELF

clone size: NA
V gene: TRBV27
J gene: TRBJ2-3
CDR3 protein: ASSEIMTGLWRDTQY

clone size: NA
V gene: TRBV6-5
J gene: TRBJ2-7
CDR3 protein: ASSRTRLAGSYEQY

clone size: NA
V gene: TRBV27
J gene: TRBJ2-1
CDR3 protein: ASSLGGSRYNEQF

clone size: few
V gene: TRBV20-1
J gene: TRBJ2-1
CDR3 protein: SAVSSGSPDEQF

clone size: NA
V gene: TRBV12-3/TRBV12-4
J gene: TRBJ1-1
CDR3 protein: ASSPSNTEAF

clone size: NA
V gene: TRBV12-3/TRBV12-4
J gene: TRBJ1-1
CDR3 protein: ASSHLRTGNTEAF

clone size: few
V gene: TRBV6-1
J gene: TRBJ1-1
CDR3 protein: ASEQVRNTEAF

clone size: few
V gene: TRBV11-2
J gene: TRBJ2-1
CDR3 protein: ASMSYPYNEQF

clone size: NA
V gene: TRBV3-1
J gene: TRBJ1-1
CDR3 protein: ASSQEPDLATAEAF

clone size: many
V gene: TRBV6-6
J gene: TRBJ2-2
CDR3 protein: ASSSGLVLNTGELF

clone size: NA
V gene: TRBV28
J gene: TRBJ2-7
CDR3 protein: ATGTGTSSYEQY

clone size: NA
V gene: TRBV7-9
J gene: TRBJ1-5
CDR3 protein: ASSSGGGDSNQPQH

clone size: NA
V gene: TRBV20-1
J gene: TRBJ2-1
CDR3 protein: SARGTARYNEQF

clone size: NA
V gene: TRBV6-6
J gene: TRBJ2-7
CDR3 protein: ASSYVLYEQY

clone size: few
V gene: TRBV29-1
J gene: TRBJ1-1
CDR3 protein: SSTGGQNTEAF

clone size: NA
V gene: TRBV4-3
J gene: TRBJ2-3
CDR3 protein: ASSQEGPAEATDTQY

clone size: few
V gene: TRBV5-1
J gene: TRBJ2-1
CDR3 protein: ASRIGLAGNEQF

clone size: NA
V gene: TRBV7-2
J gene: TRBJ1-2
CDR3 protein: ASSLQGCGGYT

clone size: NA
V gene: TRBV6-2/TRBV6-3
J gene: NA
CDR3 protein: ASSLSFVNEQY